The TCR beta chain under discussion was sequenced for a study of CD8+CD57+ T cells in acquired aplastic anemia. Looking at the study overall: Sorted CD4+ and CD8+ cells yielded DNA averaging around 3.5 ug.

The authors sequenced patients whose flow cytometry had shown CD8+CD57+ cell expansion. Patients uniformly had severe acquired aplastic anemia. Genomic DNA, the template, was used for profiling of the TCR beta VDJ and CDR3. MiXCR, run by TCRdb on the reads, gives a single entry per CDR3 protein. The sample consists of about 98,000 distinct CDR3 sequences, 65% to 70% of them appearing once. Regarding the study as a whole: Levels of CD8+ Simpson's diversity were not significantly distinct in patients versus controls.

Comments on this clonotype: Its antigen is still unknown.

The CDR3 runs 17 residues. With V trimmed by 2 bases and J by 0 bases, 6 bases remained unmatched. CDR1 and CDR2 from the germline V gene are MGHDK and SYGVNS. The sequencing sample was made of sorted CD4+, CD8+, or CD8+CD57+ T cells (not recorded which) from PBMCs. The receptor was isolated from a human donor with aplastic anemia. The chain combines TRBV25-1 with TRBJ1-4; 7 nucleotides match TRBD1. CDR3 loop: CASSEIAGTATNEKLFF. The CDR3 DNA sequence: TGTGCCAGCAGTGAAATCGCCGGGACAGCAACTAATGAAAAACTGTTTTTT.